The 18 T cell receptor beta chains below come from one sample, sequenced in a study of blood T cell repertoires in COVID-19. Clones were read by immunoSEQ multiplex PCR, and TCRdb kept only the in-frame ones, dropping some. The table lists about 29,000 clones, roughly nine tenths of them singletons. Sequencing was performed on peripheral blood. These receptor sequences come from a human donor with active COVID-19. The donor label of this sample is uncertain.

This chain links TRBV10-2 with TRBJ1-5; 9 bases are shared with TRBD1. The V gene end was trimmed by 6 bases and the J gene end by 5 bases; junction bases not matched to a gene: 8. The CDR3 extends over 15 amino acids. Looked up from germline, CDR1 is WSHSY and CDR2 is SAAADI. CDR3 nucleotide sequence: TGCGCCAGCAGGACTGGACAGGGGCGTTATCAGCCCCAGCATTTT. Translation gives CASRTGQGRYQPQHF.

The gene calls are TRBV6-6 and TRBJ1-2, with D possibly matching TRBD1 (5 bases). V lost 6 bases and J lost 4, with 15 bases in between. Germline CDR1 MNHNY, CDR2 SVGAGI (reference sequence). CDR3 length: 14 amino acids. CDR3 sequence reads: CASREGGTGYGYTF. CDR3 bases: TGTGCCAGCAGGGAGGGAGGGACTGGCTATGGCTACACCTTC.

The V call is TRBV5-4, the J call TRBJ2-5, with a weak D call TRBD2 (6 bases). Germline-derived CDR1 and CDR2 are SGHNT and YYREEE (reference sequence). The V gene lost 5 bases and the J gene lost 2 bases, with 10 bases spanning the gap. This CDR3 is 13 amino acids long. The CDR3 DNA sequence: TGTGCCAGCAGTACCGGGACTCAAGAGACCCAGTACTTC. Amino acids: CASSTGTQETQYF.

CDR3 nucleotides: TGTGCCAGCAGCGTACAGACCATGAACACTGAAGCTTTCTTT. Translation gives CASSVQTMNTEAFF. The chain links TRBV6-5 to TRBJ1-1; D remains ambiguous. Trimming shortened V by 6 bases and J by 0 bases, and 11 bases separated the two germline ends. The CDR3 sequence is 14 residues long. The germline CDR1 and CDR2 sequences are MNHEY and SVGAGI.

The chain couples TRBV9 to TRBJ2-3, with D possibly being TRBD2 (5 bases). The CDR3 has 14 amino acids. Trimming removed 4 bases from V and 10 bases from J, with 19 bases in between. Germline values: CDR1 SGDLS, CDR2 YYNGEE. The CDR3 DNA reads TGTGCCAGCAGCCCCCAAGAGGGCTATTCAGCGCAGTATTTT. Amino acid sequence: CASSPQEGYSAQYF.

In the case of this clone: Within the sample, other DNA sequences also encode this same CDR3. The V gene is TRBV20-1, the J gene TRBJ2-7; possibly TRBD1 for D (5 bases). V dropped 5 bases and J dropped 5 bases, with 10 bases sitting between them. The CDR3 consists of 11 residues. Germline assignment: CDR1 DFQATT and CDR2 SNEGSKA (reference sequence). The CDR3 DNA is TGCAGTGCTCGTTCAGGGCACGAGCAGTACTTC. Translation gives CSARSGHEQYF.

By proportion, this clone is medium-sized (0.01 to 0.1%). V is TRBV14 and J is TRBJ2-2; D call uncertain. V lost 4 bases to trimming and J lost 6 bases, with 9 bases between them. Per germline, CDR1 SGHDN and CDR2 FVKESK. The CDR3 consists of 13 residues. The CDR3 here is CASSPFFSGELFF. CDR3 coding DNA: TGTGCCAGCAGCCCCTTCTTCTCCGGGGAGCTGTTTTTT.

With respect to this clone: Sequence at one end of the junction differs from germline and may be a read error. The chain joins TRBV7-7 to TRBJ1-3; a weak D match, TRBD1 (6 bases). Germline loops: CDR1 SSHAT, CDR2 FNYEAQ (reference sequence). This CDR3 spans 16 amino acids. The CDR3 loop is CASSRRTERYGNTIYF. In DNA, the CDR3 is TGTGCTAGCAGCCGCCGGACAGAACGATATGGAAACACCATATATTTT.

This chain connects TRBV7-3 to TRBJ2-3; 8 bases map to TRBD2. Germline trimming cut 4 bases from V and 6 bases from J; bases unmatched to any gene: 3. The germline CDR1 and CDR2 sequences are SGHTA and FQGTGA. CDR3 length: 13 residues. As DNA, the CDR3 is TGTGCCAGCAGCTCATTAGCGGGGGATACGCAGTATTTT. It is translated as CASSSLAGDTQYF.

The chain recombines TRBV7-2 with TRBJ2-7; 9 bases agree with TRBD2. CDR3 length: 14 residues. Germline V CDR1 and CDR2: SGHTA, FQGNSA. V lost 1 base to trimming and J lost 5 bases; unmatched junction nucleotides: 3. Here the CDR3 reads CASSLVAGADEQYF. CDR3 DNA: TGTGCCAGCAGCTTAGTAGCGGGAGCGGACGAGCAGTACTTC.

The chain is built from TRBV28 and TRBJ2-5; TRBD1 matches at 7 bases. The CDR3 is made up of 14 amino acids. V was clipped by 7 bases and J by 3 bases; unmatched bases: 8. CDR1 is MDHEN and CDR2 is SYDVKM in the germline V gene. This CDR3 reads CASIPGQPEETQYF. DNA for the CDR3: TGTGCCAGCATCCCGGGACAGCCAGAAGAGACCCAGTACTTC.

CDR3 loop: CASSPWDRGLYNEQFF. The CDR3 DNA sequence: TGTGCCAGCAGTCCCTGGGACAGGGGACTTTACAATGAGCAGTTCTTC. The chain couples TRBV28 to TRBJ2-1; 10 bases are a match to TRBD1. The germline V gene encodes CDR1 MDHEN and CDR2 SYDVKM. The CDR3 length is 16 residues. The V and J ends lost 5 bases and 4 bases, in that order; junction bases with no gene match: 8. The whole variable domain, filled in from reference TRBV28 and TRBJ2-1, reads DVKVTQSSRYLVKRTGEKVFLECVQDMDHENMFWYRQDPGLGLRLIYFSYDVKMKEKGDIPEGYSVSREKKERFSLILESASTNQTSMYLCASSPWDRGLYNEQFFGPGTRLTVL.

The chain couples TRBV9 to TRBJ1-1, with D possibly TRBD1 on 5 matching bases. CDR1 is SGDLS and CDR2 is YYNGEE in the germline V gene. Trimming took off 3 bases at V and 2 bases at J, with 11 bases between the two ends. The CDR3 runs to 14 residues. CDR3 sequence reads: CASSARQINTEAFF. CDR3 nucleotides: TGTGCCAGCAGCGCCCGACAGATTAACACTGAAGCTTTCTTT.

For the CDR3, the DNA is TGTGCCAGCAGCGTAGGAACTTCCGGGACTAGCGACTCTCTAACCAAAAACATTCAGTACTTC. Translation gives CASSVGTSGTSDSLTKNIQYF. This sequence joins TRBV9 and TRBJ2-4; 10 bases are a match to TRBD2. The CDR3 is 21 residues long. The V and J ends lost 0 bases and 2 bases, in that order; junction bases with no gene match: 17. Germline V gene lookup returns CDR1 SGDLS and CDR2 YYNGEE.

The table lists this clone with a count of one. Its ends do not fully match the called genes, so a read error is possible. This CDR3 reads CASSSPRRGQNF. The CDR3 DNA reads TGTGCCAGCAGTTCTCCCCGCAGGGGACAGAACTTC. The chain couples TRBV28 to TRBJ2-7; TRBD1 matches at 7 bases. Germline values: CDR1 MDHEN, CDR2 SYDVKM. This CDR3 has 12 amino acids.

The chain is built from TRBV6-1 and TRBJ1-2; D gene unclear. V was cut by 1 base and J by 7 bases, with 13 bases left in between. The CDR3 totals 14 residues. Germline V gene data show CDR1 as MNHNS and CDR2 as SASEGT. The CDR3: CASSEDPLGVGYTF. In DNA form, the CDR3 reads TGTGCCAGCAGTGAAGACCCTCTCGGAGTTGGCTACACCTTC.

The V call is TRBV29-1, the J call TRBJ2-5; possibly TRBD2 for D (6 bases). Trimming shortened V by 1 base and J by 0 bases, and 12 bases separated the two germline ends. CDR1 and CDR2 from the germline V gene are SQVTM and ANQGSEA. The CDR3 contains 15 residues. The chain's CDR3 is CSVEGPTSNQETQYF. CDR3 nucleotide sequence: TGCAGCGTTGAAGGTCCCACTAGCAACCAAGAGACCCAGTACTTC.

The V gene is TRBV3-1 (or the pseudogene TRBV3-2), the J gene TRBJ2-5; no definite D call. Deletions cut 4 bases from V and 0 bases from J, with 3 bases between. This CDR3 has 12 residues. Germline lookup yields CDR1 LGHDT and CDR2 YNNKEL (reference sequence). The CDR3 protein is CASSPYQETQYF. DNA for the CDR3: TGTGCCAGCAGCCCGTACCAAGAGACCCAGTACTTC.